Following are 26 T cell receptor beta chains from one sample sequenced in a study of T cell repertoires in cytomegalovirus infection. Using its own MiXCR run on the reads, TCRdb lists one record per CDR3 protein. This table holds 600,000 to 700,000 distinct CDR3 sequences, roughly 33% found once. Their recognized antigens are unknown. The material was cultured PBMCs, obtained from culture after CMV antigen stimulation. These TCRs come from a human donor in good health (CMV status not recorded). Some clones in this sample may be carry-over from other donors' samples.

In its sample, this clonotype was seen many times. The V call is TRBV7-2, the J call TRBJ1-2, with D possibly matching TRBD1 (5 bases). This CDR3 region has 12 residues. Trimming took 5 bases from V and 7 from J, leaving 11 bases between them. Germline lookup yields CDR1 SGHTA and CDR2 FQGNSA. Written as DNA, the CDR3 is TGTGCCAGCAGCGCTCAGGGTTTTGGCTACACCTTC. It codes for CASSAQGFGYTF.

The chain uses TRBV12-3 or TRBV12-4 and TRBJ2-3, with D unclear. V was pared by 9 bases and J by 2 bases, with 21 bases between. The CDR3 has 16 amino acids. The CDR3 nucleotides read TGTGCCAGTCCTCCCGGGCGGATGCTATTCACAGATACGCAGTATTTT. It codes for CASPPGRMLFTDTQYF.

This clonotype has a handful of counts. The rearrangement links TRBV7-8 to TRBJ2-1; TRBD1 is a possible D gene (7 bases). V gave up 5 bases and J gave up 3 bases, with 14 bases separating them. Germline V gene lookup returns CDR1 SGHVS and CDR2 FQNEAQ. This CDR3 has 15 residues. CDR3: CASSQAQGGYNEQFF. The CDR3 DNA follows: TGTGCCAGCAGCCAAGCCCAGGGGGGCTACAATGAGCAGTTCTTC.

The J gene is TRBJ1-5, the V gene TRBV19; 9 nucleotides match TRBD1. Germline CDR1 and CDR2: LNHDA and SQIVND (reference sequence). The CDR3 contains 14 residues. Trimming removed 11 bases from V and 5 bases from J; junction bases left unmatched: 10. The CDR3 nucleotides read TGTGCCGGGGGGGACAGGGTTAGGGATCAGCCCCAGCATTTT. Encoded protein: CAGGDRVRDQPQHF.

The chain employs TRBV12-3 or TRBV12-4 and TRBJ2-1; 13 bases line up with TRBD2. CDR3 length: 17 amino acids. Losses at the gene ends were 3 bases for V and 5 bases for J; bases not matched to a gene: 7. CDR3 residues: CASSFGVGTSGNNEQFF. The CDR3 DNA sequence: TGTGCCAGCAGTTTTGGCGTGGGGACTAGCGGGAACAATGAGCAGTTCTTC.

There are a few counts of this clonotype. This rearrangement joins TRBV5-5 to TRBJ1-2, with D tentatively TRBD1 (5 bases). The CDR3 consists of 15 residues. Germline V gives CDR1 SGHKS, CDR2 YYEKEE (reference sequence). Deletions cut 2 bases from V and 0 bases from J, with 11 bases between. For the CDR3, the DNA is TGTGCCAGCAGCTTAGGGGCACGGCCTAACTATGGCTACACCTTC. Translating gives CASSLGARPNYGYTF.

The CDR3, as DNA: TGTGCCAGCAGCTCTGCGGGACAACCAGAGCAGTTCTTC. It codes for CASSSAGQPEQFF. The rearrangement joins TRBV7-2 to TRBJ2-1; D might be TRBD1 or TRBD2, each matching 6 bases. CDR1 and CDR2 from the germline V gene are SGHTA and FQGNSA. This CDR3 has 13 amino acids. V lost 4 bases to trimming and J lost 10 bases, with 14 bases between them.

This chain links TRBV7-9 with TRBJ2-5; D gene unclear. CDR1 and CDR2 from the germline V gene are SEHNR and FQNEAQ (reference sequence). V lost 2 bases to trimming and J lost 5 bases, with 9 bases between them. This CDR3 is built from 13 residues. The CDR3 sequence is CASSLNVGETQYF. CDR3 nucleotide sequence: TGTGCCAGCAGCTTAAACGTCGGTGAGACCCAGTACTTC.

The chain uses TRBV15 and TRBJ1-6; 10 nucleotides agree with TRBD1. This CDR3 has 17 amino acids. Germline assignment: CDR1 LNHNV and CDR2 YYDKDF (reference sequence). J lost 9 bases, V lost 1 base, and 9 bases had no gene match. The CDR3 is CATSRGGGTGAVSPLHF. The CDR3 DNA follows: TGTGCCACCAGCAGAGGCGGTGGGACAGGGGCGGTTTCACCCCTCCACTTT.

There are a few counts of this clonotype. The chain uses TRBV10-2 and TRBJ2-2; unclear D gene. Trimming removed 10 bases from V and 6 bases from J, with 9 bases in between. This CDR3 comprises 11 residues. CDR1 and CDR2 (germline): WSHSY, SAAADI. The chain's CDR3 is CATMLAGELFF. The DNA for the CDR3 is TGCGCCACTATGCTGGCCGGGGAGCTGTTTTTT.

The chain combines TRBV20-1 with TRBJ2-1; 7 positions match TRBD2. The germline gives CDR1 DFQATT, CDR2 SNEGSKA (reference sequence). The CDR3 consists of 14 residues. Losses at the gene ends were 0 bases for V and 9 bases for J; bases not matched to a gene: 8. The CDR3 region is CSARDPTSVSEQFF. The CDR3 DNA follows: TGCAGTGCTAGAGACCCAACTAGCGTTTCTGAGCAGTTCTTC.

This clonotype turned up a few times. CDR3 sequence: CASSFRRDNEQFF. CDR3 DNA sequence: TGTGCCAGCAGCTTCCGCCGGGACAATGAGCAGTTCTTC. The genes are TRBV7-9 and TRBJ2-1; no clear D gene. CDR1 is SEHNR, CDR2 FQNEAQ, per germline (reference sequence). V dropped 3 bases and J dropped 5 bases, with 8 bases sitting between them. The CDR3 extends over 13 amino acids.

The genes are TRBV7-2 and TRBJ2-5; D call uncertain. The CDR3 loop spans 17 amino acids. Per the germline V gene, CDR1 is SGHTA and CDR2 is FQGNSA. The ends were cut back, 4 bases at V and 4 bases at J, with 22 bases in the middle. The CDR3 bases are TGTGCCAGCAGCTCCCCGGCCTGGGCAACATTGGGAGAGACCCAGTACTTC. Translated, it gives CASSSPAWATLGETQYF.

This chain connects TRBV7-2 to TRBJ2-7, with 7 bases that match TRBD1. With V trimmed by 5 bases and J by 3 bases, 7 bases remained unmatched. This CDR3 region has 14 residues. Germline V lookup: CDR1 SGHTA, CDR2 FQGNSA. CDR3 sequence: CASSIGTALYEQYF. The DNA for the CDR3 is TGTGCCAGCAGCATCGGGACAGCGCTCTACGAGCAGTACTTC.

This clonotype has ten or more counts. A junction end diverges from the germline sequence, so it may reflect a read error. This sequence joins TRBV7-8 and TRBJ2-3, with 10 bases lining up with TRBD2. The CDR3 runs 19 residues. Germline assignment: CDR1 SGHVS and CDR2 FQNEAQ. The CDR3 DNA reads TGTGCCAGCAGTCGAGGGTTGGCTAGCGGGGGCAGACGCACGGATACGCAGTATTTT. This gives the protein CASSRGLASGGRRTDTQYF. Full variable domain (missing parts from reference TRBV7-8 and TRBJ2-3): GAGVSQSPRYKVAKRGQDVALRCDPISGHVSLFWYQQALGQGPEFLTYFQNEAQLDKSGLPSDRFFAERPEGSVSTLKIQRTQQEDSAVYLCASSRGLASGGRRTDTQYFGPGTRLTVL.

The V call is TRBV7-2, the J call TRBJ1-2, with D possibly matching TRBD1 (6 bases). This CDR3 has 17 residues. V was pared by 2 bases and J by 0 bases, with 16 bases between. Germline CDR1 and CDR2: SGHTA and FQGNSA. CDR3 amino acids: CASSLRHIRGSNYGYTF. CDR3 coding DNA: TGTGCCAGCAGCTTACGCCATATCAGGGGCTCTAACTATGGCTACACCTTC.

The chain employs TRBV5-4 and TRBJ2-5; possible D gene TRBD2, 5 bases. The CDR3 spans 15 residues. Looked up from germline, CDR1 is SGHNT and CDR2 is YYREEE (reference sequence). V lost 0 bases, J lost 5 bases, and 14 bases lay in between. The CDR3: CASSLAGSGGETQYF. DNA for the CDR3: TGTGCCAGCAGCTTGGCGGGCAGTGGCGGGGAGACCCAGTACTTC.

The chain couples TRBV5-6 to TRBJ2-7, with D tentatively TRBD2 (6 bases). Germline values: CDR1 SGHDT, CDR2 YYEEEE. Trimming took 2 bases from V and 6 from J, leaving 27 bases between them. This CDR3 is 18 amino acids long. The CDR3 DNA reads as TGTGCCAGCAGCTTAGCGGACGTTTACCGGGACTCCATGCGCGAGCAGTACTTC. Encoded protein: CASSLADVYRDSMREQYF. Together with reference TRBV5-6 and TRBJ2-7, the CDR3 gives the full variable domain: DAGVTQSPTHLIKTRGQQVTLRCSPKSGHDTVSWYQQALGQGPQFIFQYYEEEERQRGNFPDRFSGHQFPNYSSELNVNALLLGDSALYLCASSLADVYRDSMREQYFGPGTRLTVT.

The chain links TRBV7-9 to TRBJ1-3; tentative D call: TRBD1 (6 bases). CDR1 is SEHNR and CDR2 is FQNEAQ in the germline V gene (reference sequence). V shed 5 bases and J shed 1 base, with 18 bases lying between them. The CDR3 consists of 17 residues. CDR3 DNA sequence: TGTGCCAGCAGCAACTACGGGAGGGGGGCGTCTGGAAACACCATATATTTT. Protein product: CASSNYGRGASGNTIYF.

This clonotype was observed a handful of times. V and J are TRBV28 and TRBJ2-5; maybe TRBD1 (6 bases). Trimming shortened V by 6 bases and J by 5 bases, and 10 bases separated the two germline ends. CDR1 and CDR2 (germline): MDHEN, SYDVKM. This CDR3 is 12 amino acids long. This CDR3 is CASRQGGETQYF. Written as DNA, the CDR3 is TGTGCCAGCAGACAGGGTGGGGAGACCCAGTACTTC.

The chain recombines TRBV6-6 with TRBJ2-3; D gene ambiguous. V was shortened by 6 bases and J by 5 bases, with 12 bases between the two germline ends. Germline V gives CDR1 MNHNY, CDR2 SVGAGI (reference sequence). The CDR3 has 13 residues. This chain's CDR3 is CASRPRTGDTQYF. The CDR3 coding sequence is TGTGCCAGCAGGCCCCGGACCGGAGATACGCAGTATTTT.

The J gene is TRBJ2-3, the V gene TRBV20-1; 8 bases map to TRBD2. This CDR3 is built from 15 residues. After removal of 7 bases from V and 2 bases from J, the junction contained 11 bases not matched to a gene. CDR1 and CDR2 from the germline V gene are DFQATT and SNEGSKA (reference sequence). The DNA of the CDR3 is TGCAGTGTTGCACGGAGTAGCGGGGACACAGATACGCAGTATTTT. This gives the protein CSVARSSGDTDTQYF.

There are a few counts of this clonotype. The V and J genes are TRBV7-2 and TRBJ2-7; TRBD2 is a possible D gene (6 bases). CDR3 size: 14 residues. Germline CDR1 SGHTA, CDR2 FQGNSA. V lost 1 base to trimming and J lost 3 bases, with 10 bases between them. The CDR3 DNA is TGTGCCAGCAGCTTAGTAGCGGTCAGCTACGAGCAGTACTTC. It codes for CASSLVAVSYEQYF.

This clonotype was seen only a few times. The chain uses TRBV6-1 and TRBJ2-5; possible D gene TRBD2, 6 bases. Per the germline V gene, CDR1 is MNHNS and CDR2 is SASEGT. The length of the CDR3 is 15 residues. Trimming removed 8 bases at V and 0 bases at J, with 16 bases between. CDR3 nucleotides: TGTGCCAGCTTCGGGACTGGGGCGTACCAAGAGACCCAGTACTTC. Translating it yields CASFGTGAYQETQYF.

The rearrangement joins TRBV7-2 to TRBJ2-3; D is uncertain. Germline V CDR1 and CDR2: SGHTA, FQGNSA. V lost 3 bases to trimming and J lost 0 bases, with 13 bases between them. CDR3 length equals 16 residues. DNA of the CDR3: TGTGCCAGCAGCTTCCTTAGTAACCCCAGCACAGATACGCAGTATTTT. It specifies CASSFLSNPSTDTQYF.

The sample holds many counts of this clonotype. The V and J genes are TRBV7-2 and TRBJ1-5; TRBD1 matches at 7 bases. V lost 5 bases to trimming and J lost 3 bases; unmatched junction nucleotides: 7. There are 15 residues in the CDR3. Germline V CDR1 and CDR2: SGHTA, FQGNSA. The CDR3 spells CASSLRDRLNQPQHF. The DNA of the CDR3 is TGTGCCAGCAGCCTCCGGGACAGACTCAATCAGCCCCAGCATTTT.